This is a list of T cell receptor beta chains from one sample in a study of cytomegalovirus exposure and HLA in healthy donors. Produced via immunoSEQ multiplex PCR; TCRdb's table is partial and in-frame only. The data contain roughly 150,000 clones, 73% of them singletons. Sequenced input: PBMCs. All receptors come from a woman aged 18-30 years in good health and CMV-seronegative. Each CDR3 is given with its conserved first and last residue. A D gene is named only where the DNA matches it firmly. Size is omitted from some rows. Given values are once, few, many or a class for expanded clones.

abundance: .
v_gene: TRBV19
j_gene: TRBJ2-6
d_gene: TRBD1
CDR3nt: TGTGCCAGTAGTAGAACTCGGGACAGGGGGCTTTCTGGGGCCAACGTCCTGACTTTC
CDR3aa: CASSRTRDRGLSGANVLTF

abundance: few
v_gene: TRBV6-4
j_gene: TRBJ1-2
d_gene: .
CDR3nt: TGTGCCAGCAGTGACCCCACCACAGGGTACTATGGCTACACCTTC
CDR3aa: CASSDPTTGYYGYTF

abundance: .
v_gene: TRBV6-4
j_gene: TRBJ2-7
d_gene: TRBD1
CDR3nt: TGTGCCAGCAGTCCTTCCCCCGGGACAGGGGGTACCTACTACGAGCAGTACTTC
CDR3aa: CASSPSPGTGGTYYEQYF

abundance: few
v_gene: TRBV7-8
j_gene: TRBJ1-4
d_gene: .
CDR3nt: TGTGCCAGCAGCTTAACCCCATGGAGGACGACTAATGAAAAACTGTTTTTT
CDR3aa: CASSLTPWRTTNEKLFF

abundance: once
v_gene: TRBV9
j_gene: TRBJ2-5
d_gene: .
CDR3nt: TGTGCCAGCAGCGTAGATAGTGGAGACCCCCGGCAGTACTTC
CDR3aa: CASSVDSGDPRQYF

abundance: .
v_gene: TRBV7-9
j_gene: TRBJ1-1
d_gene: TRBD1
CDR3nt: TGTGCCAGCAGCGGGGACAGGGAGGATAAAGCTTTCTTT
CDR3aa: CASSGDREDKAFF

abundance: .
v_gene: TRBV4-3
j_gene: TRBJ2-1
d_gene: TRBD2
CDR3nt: TGCGCCAGCAGCCAAGATGCGGGGGGGCGCTTAAATGAGCAGTTCTTC
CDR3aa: CASSQDAGGRLNEQFF

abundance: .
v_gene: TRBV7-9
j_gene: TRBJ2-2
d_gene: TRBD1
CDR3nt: TGTGCCAGCAGCTTAGGATCGACAGGGACCGGGGAGCTGTTTTTT
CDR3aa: CASSLGSTGTGELFF

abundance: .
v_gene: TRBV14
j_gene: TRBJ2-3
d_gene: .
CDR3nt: TGTGCCAGCAGCCTGGGGCGCCACACAGATACGCAGTATTTT
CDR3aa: CASSLGRHTDTQYF

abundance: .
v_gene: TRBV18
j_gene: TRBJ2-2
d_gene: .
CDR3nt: TGTGCCAGCTCACCCTTGGCAGGGGCAAACACCGGGGAGCTGTTTTTT
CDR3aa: CASSPLAGANTGELFF

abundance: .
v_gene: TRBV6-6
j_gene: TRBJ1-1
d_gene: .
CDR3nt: TGTGCCAGCAGTTACCCGGGGGGGGGCGCGGAAACTGAAGCTTTCTTT
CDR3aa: CASSYPGGGAETEAFF

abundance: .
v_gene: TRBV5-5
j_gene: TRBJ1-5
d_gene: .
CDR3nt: TGTGCCAGCAGCCCCCACCTGGCAACTCTTAGCGGTCAGCCCCAGCATTTT
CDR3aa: CASSPHLATLSGQPQHF

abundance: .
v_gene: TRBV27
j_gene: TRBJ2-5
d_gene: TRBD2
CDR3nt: TGTGCCAGCAGGCCCAGACTAGCGGGAGGCGGGGAGACCCAGTACTTC
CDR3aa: CASRPRLAGGGETQYF

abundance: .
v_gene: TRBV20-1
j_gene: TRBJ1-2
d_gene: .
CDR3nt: TGCAGTGCCGAGGAGGGGTATGGCTACACCTTC
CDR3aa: CSAEEGYGYTF

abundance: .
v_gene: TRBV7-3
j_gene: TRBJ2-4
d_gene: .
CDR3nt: TGTGCCAGCAGCGTAGGTAGGGGGGCCAAAAACATTCAGTACTTC
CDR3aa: CASSVGRGAKNIQYF

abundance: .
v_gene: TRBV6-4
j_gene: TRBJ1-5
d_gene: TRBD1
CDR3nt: TGTGCCAGCAGTGAAGCGACAGGGGGCATTCAGCCCCAGCATTTT
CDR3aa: CASSEATGGIQPQHF

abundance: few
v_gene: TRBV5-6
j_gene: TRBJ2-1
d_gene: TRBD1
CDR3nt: TGTGCCAGCAGCTTGACAGGGGAGACCTACAATGAGCAGTTCTTC
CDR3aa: CASSLTGETYNEQFF

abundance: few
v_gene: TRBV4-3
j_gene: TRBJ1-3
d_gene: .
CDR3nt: TGCGCCAGCAGCCAAGACTACGCAAGCTCTGGAAACACCATATATTTT
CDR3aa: CASSQDYASSGNTIYF

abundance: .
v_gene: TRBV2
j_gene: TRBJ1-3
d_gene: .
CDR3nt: TGTGCCAGCACCACAGGGTTCTCTGGAAACACCATATATTTT
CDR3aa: CASTTGFSGNTIYF

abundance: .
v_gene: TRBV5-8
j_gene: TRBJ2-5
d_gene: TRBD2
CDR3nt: TGTGCCAGCAGCTTGAGAAGCGGGGGGTACCAAGAGACCCAGTACTTC
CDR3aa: CASSLRSGGYQETQYF

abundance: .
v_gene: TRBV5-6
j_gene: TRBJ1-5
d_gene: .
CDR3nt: TGTGCCAGCAGCTTGGCGGGGAGGGGGGATCAGCCCCAGCATTTT
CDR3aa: CASSLAGRGDQPQHF

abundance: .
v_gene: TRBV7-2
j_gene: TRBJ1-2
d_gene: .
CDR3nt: TGTGCCAGCAGCTTAGGACAGGTGGGGGGCTACACCTTC
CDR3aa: CASSLGQVGGYTF

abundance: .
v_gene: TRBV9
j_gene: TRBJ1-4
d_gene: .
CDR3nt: TGTGCCAGCAGCACAAGAGGACAGTCGGTTCCCGAAAAACTGTTTTTT
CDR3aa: CASSTRGQSVPEKLFF

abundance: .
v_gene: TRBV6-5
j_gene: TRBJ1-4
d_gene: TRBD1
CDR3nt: TGTGCCAGCAGTCGGACAGGGCTTGGTACTGAAAAACTGTTTTTT
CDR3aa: CASSRTGLGTEKLFF

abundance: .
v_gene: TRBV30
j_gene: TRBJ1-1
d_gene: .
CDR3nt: TGTGCCTGGAGCTACTCCCCTGAAGCTTTCTTT
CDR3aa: CAWSYSPEAFF

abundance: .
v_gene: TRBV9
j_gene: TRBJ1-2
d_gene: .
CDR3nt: TGTGCCAGCAGCGTAGAGGCAGGAGGGGACTATGGCTACACCTTC
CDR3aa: CASSVEAGGDYGYTF

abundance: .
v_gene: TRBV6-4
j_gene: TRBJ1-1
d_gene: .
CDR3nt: TGTGCCAGCAGTGAGTCGGCAGGTTGGAACACTGAAGCTTTCTTT
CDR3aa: CASSESAGWNTEAFF

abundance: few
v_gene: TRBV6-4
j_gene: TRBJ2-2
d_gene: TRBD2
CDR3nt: TGTGCCAGCAGTCGACTAGCGGGGGACACCGGGGAGCTGTTTTTT
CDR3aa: CASSRLAGDTGELFF

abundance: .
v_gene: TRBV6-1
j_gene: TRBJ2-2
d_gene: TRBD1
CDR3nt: TGTGCCAGCACCCCCGACAGGGGGCTCACCGGGGAGCTGTTTTTT
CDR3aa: CASTPDRGLTGELFF

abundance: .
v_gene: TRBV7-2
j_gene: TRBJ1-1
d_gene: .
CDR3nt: TGTGCCAGCAGCTTAGCTGCGGGTTTGAACACTGAAGCTTTCTTT
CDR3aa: CASSLAAGLNTEAFF

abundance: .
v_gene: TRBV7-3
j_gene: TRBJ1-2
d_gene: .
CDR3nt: TGTGCCAGCAGCTTAATCGGGGGGGCAGGTGATGGCTACACCTTC
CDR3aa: CASSLIGGAGDGYTF

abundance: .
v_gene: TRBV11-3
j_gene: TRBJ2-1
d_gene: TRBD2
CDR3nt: TGTGCCAGCAGCTTAAGTGGCGGGAGTAACAATGAGCAGTTCTTC
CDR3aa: CASSLSGGSNNEQFF

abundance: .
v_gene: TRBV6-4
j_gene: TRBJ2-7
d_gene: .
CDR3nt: TGTGCCAGCAGCGGCACAGGGCCCGACTCCTACGAGCAGTACTTC
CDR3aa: CASSGTGPDSYEQYF

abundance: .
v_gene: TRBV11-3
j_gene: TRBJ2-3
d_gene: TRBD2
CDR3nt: TGTGCCAGCAGCTTAGATCCACTAGCGGGCACAGATACGCAGTATTTT
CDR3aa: CASSLDPLAGTDTQYF